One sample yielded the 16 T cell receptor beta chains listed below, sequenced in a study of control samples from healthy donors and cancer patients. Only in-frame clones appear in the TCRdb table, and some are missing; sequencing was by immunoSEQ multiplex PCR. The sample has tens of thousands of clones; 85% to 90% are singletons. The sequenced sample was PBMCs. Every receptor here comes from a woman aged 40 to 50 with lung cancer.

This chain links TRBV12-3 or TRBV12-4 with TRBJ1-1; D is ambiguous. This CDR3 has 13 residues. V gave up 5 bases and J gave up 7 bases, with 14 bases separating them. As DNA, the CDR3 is TGTGCCAGCAGTCCCCCCGGGGTGGGTGAAGCTTTCTTT. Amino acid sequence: CASSPPGVGEAFF.

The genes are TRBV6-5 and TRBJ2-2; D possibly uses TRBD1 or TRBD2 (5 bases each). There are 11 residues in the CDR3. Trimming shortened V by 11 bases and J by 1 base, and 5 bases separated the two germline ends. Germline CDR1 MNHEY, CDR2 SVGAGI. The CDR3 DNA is TGTGCCGGGGGGAACACCGGGGAGCTGTTTTTT. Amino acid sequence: CAGGNTGELFF.

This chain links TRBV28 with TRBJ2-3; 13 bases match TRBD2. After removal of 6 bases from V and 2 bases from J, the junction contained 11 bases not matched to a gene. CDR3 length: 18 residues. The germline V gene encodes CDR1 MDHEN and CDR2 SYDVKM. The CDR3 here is CASRIPGLAGRYTDTQYF. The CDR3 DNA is TGTGCCAGCAGAATACCGGGACTAGCGGGGAGATACACAGATACGCAGTATTTT.

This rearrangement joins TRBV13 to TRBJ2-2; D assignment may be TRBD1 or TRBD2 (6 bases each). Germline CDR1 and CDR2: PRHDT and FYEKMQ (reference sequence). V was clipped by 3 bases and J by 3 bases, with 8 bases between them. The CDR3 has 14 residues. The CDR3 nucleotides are TGTGCCAGCAGCTTTAGGGGGGACACCGGGGAGCTGTTTTTT. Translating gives CASSFRGDTGELFF.

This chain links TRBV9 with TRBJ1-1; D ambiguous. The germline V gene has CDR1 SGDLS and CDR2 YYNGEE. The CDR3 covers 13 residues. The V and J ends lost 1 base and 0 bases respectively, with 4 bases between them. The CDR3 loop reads CASSVTMNTEAFF. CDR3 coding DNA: TGTGCCAGCAGCGTAACCATGAACACTGAAGCTTTCTTT.

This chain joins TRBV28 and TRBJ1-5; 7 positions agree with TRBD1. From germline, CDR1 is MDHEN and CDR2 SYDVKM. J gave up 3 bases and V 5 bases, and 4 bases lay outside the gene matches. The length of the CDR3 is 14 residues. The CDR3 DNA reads TGTGCCAGCAGTCCCCAGGGGGACAATCAGCCCCAGCATTTT. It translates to CASSPQGDNQPQHF.

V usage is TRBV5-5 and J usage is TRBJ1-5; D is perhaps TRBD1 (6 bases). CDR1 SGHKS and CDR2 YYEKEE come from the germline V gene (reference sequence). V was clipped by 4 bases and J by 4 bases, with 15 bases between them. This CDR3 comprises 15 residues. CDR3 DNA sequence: TGTGCCAGCAGCACCGAGGGGGTACGGAATCAGCCCCAGCATTTT. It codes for CASSTEGVRNQPQHF.

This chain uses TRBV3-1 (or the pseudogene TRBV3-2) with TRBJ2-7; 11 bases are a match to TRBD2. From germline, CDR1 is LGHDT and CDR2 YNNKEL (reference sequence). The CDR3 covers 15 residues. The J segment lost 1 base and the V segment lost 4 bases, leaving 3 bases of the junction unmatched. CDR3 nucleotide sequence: TGTGCCAGCAGCCCCGGGACTAGCGGTTCCTACGAGCAGTACTTC. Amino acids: CASSPGTSGSYEQYF.

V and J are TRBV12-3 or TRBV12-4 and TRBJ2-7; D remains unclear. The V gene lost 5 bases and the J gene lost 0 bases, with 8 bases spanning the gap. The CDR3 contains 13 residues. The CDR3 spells CASSPISSYEQYF. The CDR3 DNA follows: TGTGCCAGCAGTCCCATTAGCTCCTACGAGCAGTACTTC.

CDR3 sequence (DNA): TGTGCCAGCAGTGAGGCTAGCGGGGTCCCCGAGCAGTACTTC. Residues: CASSEASGVPEQYF. The chain combines TRBV2 with TRBJ2-7; the match to TRBD2 covers 9 bases. The CDR3 consists of 14 residues. V lost 3 bases and J lost 6; bases outside the gene matches: 6. Germline-derived CDR1 and CDR2 are SNHLY and FYNNEI.

CDR3 sequence reads: CTSSLPTPDSFANEQFF. CDR3 nucleotide sequence: TGCACCAGCAGCCTCCCCACCCCCGACAGTTTCGCCAATGAGCAGTTCTTC. This sequence joins TRBV1 and TRBJ2-1; the table's TRBD1 call for D was not verified on the DNA. TRBV1 is given as a pseudogene. There are 17 residues in the CDR3.

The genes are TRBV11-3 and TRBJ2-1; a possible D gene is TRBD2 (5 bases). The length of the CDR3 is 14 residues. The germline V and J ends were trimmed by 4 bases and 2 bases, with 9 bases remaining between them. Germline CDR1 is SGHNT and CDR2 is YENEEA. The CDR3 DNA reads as TGTGCCAGCAGCTCCGGAGGTACCTACAATGAGCAGTTCTTC. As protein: CASSSGGTYNEQFF.

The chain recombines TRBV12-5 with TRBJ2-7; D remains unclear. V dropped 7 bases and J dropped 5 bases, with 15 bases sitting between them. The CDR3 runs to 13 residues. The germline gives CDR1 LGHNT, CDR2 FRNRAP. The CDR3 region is CASARRQDHEQYF. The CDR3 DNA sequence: TGTGCTAGTGCCCGAAGGCAGGACCACGAGCAGTACTTC.

The CDR3 region has the DNA TGTGCCAGCAGGCCCGGTCAGCCCCAGCATTTT. Translation gives CASRPGQPQHF. V usage is TRBV11-3 and J usage is TRBJ1-5; D remains ambiguous. Trimming took off 6 bases at V and 6 bases at J, with 6 bases between the two ends. CDR3 size: 11 residues. CDR1 SGHNT and CDR2 YENEEA come from the germline V gene.

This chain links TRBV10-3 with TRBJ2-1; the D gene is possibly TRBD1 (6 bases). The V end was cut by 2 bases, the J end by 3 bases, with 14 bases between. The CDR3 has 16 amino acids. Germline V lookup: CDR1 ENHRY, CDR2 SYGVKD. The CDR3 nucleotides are TGTGCCATCAGTGAGGGGCCGACAGGCGGCTACAATGAGCAGTTCTTC. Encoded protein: CAISEGPTGGYNEQFF.

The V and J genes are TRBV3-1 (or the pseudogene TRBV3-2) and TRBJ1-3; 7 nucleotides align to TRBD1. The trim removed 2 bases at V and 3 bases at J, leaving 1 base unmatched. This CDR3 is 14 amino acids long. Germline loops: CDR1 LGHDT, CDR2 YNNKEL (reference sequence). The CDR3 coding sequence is TGTGCCAGCAGCCAAACAGGGGATGGAAACACCATATATTTT. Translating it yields CASSQTGDGNTIYF.